These T cell receptor beta chains were read from a single sample in a study of blood T cell repertoires in COVID-19. TCRdb's table, derived via immunoSEQ multiplex PCR, lists solely in-frame clones and lacks some. The sample holds fewer than 95,000 clones; around 72% are singletons and the top ten take over 13%. Material for sequencing was peripheral blood. These receptors were collected from a woman older than 75 with acute or convalescent COVID-19. The CDR3 runs from the conserved cysteine through the conserved F or W. The order of the fields is D gene, J gene, V gene, clone size, CDR3 protein, CDR3 DNA. A D gene is named only where the DNA matches it firmly. Rows may omit the clone size; those that give it use once, few, many or a size class.

TRBD1 TRBJ2-3 TRBV19 NA CATMDRRGGTDTQYF TGTGCCACCATGGACAGGAGAGGTGGGACAGATACGCAGTATTTT
NA TRBJ2-6 TRBV18 NA CASSPVQGGMFGANVLTF TGTGCCAGCTCACCAGTACAGGGAGGGATGTTTGGGGCCAACGTCCTGACTTTC
NA TRBJ2-2 TRBV9 NA CASSASRVYANTGELFF TGTGCCAGCAGCGCCTCCAGGGTGTACGCGAACACCGGGGAGCTGTTTTTT
NA TRBJ1-2 TRBV5-1 few CASSLEGGYYGYTF TGCGCCAGCAGCTTGGAAGGGGGTTACTATGGCTACACCTTC
NA TRBJ1-5 TRBV5-3 NA CARSLRNRDRQPQHF TGTGCCAGAAGCTTGAGGAACAGGGATAGACAGCCCCAGCATTTT
NA TRBJ2-5 TRBV24-1 once CATSASGLETQYF TGTGCCACCAGTGCGAGTGGGCTGGAGACCCAGTACTTC
NA TRBJ1-2 TRBV30 NA CAWNPSGFGEGYTF TGTGCCTGGAATCCCTCCGGCTTCGGAGAGGGCTACACCTTC
TRBD2 TRBJ2-5 TRBV3-1/TRBV3-2 NA CASSQGSGGTYGTQYF TGTGCCAGCAGCCAGGGTAGCGGGGGGACATACGGGACCCAGTACTTC
TRBD2 TRBJ2-3 TRBV27 NA CASSLAGRDTQYF TGTGCCAGCAGCCTCGCCGGGAGGGATACGCAGTATTTT
TRBD1 TRBJ1-2 TRBV6-2/TRBV6-3 few CASSPPGQGALRYGYTF TGTGCCAGCAGTCCACCGGGACAGGGGGCGCTACGCTATGGCTACACCTTC
NA TRBJ2-7 TRBV29-1 medium-sized CSVGTGGEQYF TGCAGCGTTGGAACAGGCGGCGAGCAGTACTTC
TRBD1 TRBJ2-7 TRBV10-3 NA CAIRDRGLRSYEQYF TGTGCCATTCGCGACAGGGGCCTAAGGTCCTACGAGCAGTACTTC
NA TRBJ1-2 TRBV27 NA CASSRTALNYGYTF TGTGCCAGCAGTCGGACAGCCCTTAACTATGGCTACACCTTC
TRBD1 TRBJ2-1 TRBV7-2 NA CASSLADLGQGQGEQFF TGTGCCAGCAGCTTAGCGGATTTGGGACAGGGGCAAGGCGAGCAGTTCTTC
NA TRBJ2-7 TRBV7-2 NA CASSFGQGGYEQYF TGTGCCAGCAGCTTCGGGCAGGGCGGATACGAGCAGTACTTC
TRBD1 TRBJ1-2 TRBV29-1 NA CSVEALGQGIATF TGCAGCGTTGAAGCTCTGGGACAGGGGATTGCCACCTTC
NA TRBJ1-1 TRBV6-5 NA CASSSDVNTEAFF TGTGCCAGCAGCAGCGATGTGAACACTGAAGCTTTCTTT
NA TRBJ1-1 TRBV6-2/TRBV6-3 NA CASSLSLTEAFF TGTGCCAGCAGTCTATCCCTGACTGAAGCTTTCTTT